This T cell receptor beta chain was sequenced for a study of blood T cell repertoires in COVID-19. Across the whole study: Acute and convalescent COVID-19 samples came from the United States, Italy and Spain.

Study processing details: From reference gene primer amplification, estimates of nucleated cell counts were derived. The method was immunoSEQ multiplex PCR; TCRdb's version includes in-frame clones alone and lacks a portion of them. V and J calls and clone size are given by that table; D and trimming were obtained from the DNA. The repertoire includes a few hundred thousand clones, 90% of them detected once, and roughly 4.3% sits in the top ten. Sequenced: PBMCs or T cells enriched from blood (not recorded which). This clonotype was obtained from a woman aged 18-30 years with acute COVID-19.

The CDR3 DNA reads as TGTGCCAGCAGCCAAGCTCGGGCGGGAGGGACTATCCACTACAATGAGCAGTTCTTC. Its translation: CASSQARAGGTIHYNEQFF. The V gene is TRBV3-1 (or the pseudogene TRBV3-2), the J gene TRBJ2-1; 9 bases fit TRBD2. CDR1 is LGHDT, CDR2 YNNKEL, per germline (reference sequence). This CDR3 has 19 residues. V lost 1 base to trimming and J lost 3 bases; unmatched junction nucleotides: 13.